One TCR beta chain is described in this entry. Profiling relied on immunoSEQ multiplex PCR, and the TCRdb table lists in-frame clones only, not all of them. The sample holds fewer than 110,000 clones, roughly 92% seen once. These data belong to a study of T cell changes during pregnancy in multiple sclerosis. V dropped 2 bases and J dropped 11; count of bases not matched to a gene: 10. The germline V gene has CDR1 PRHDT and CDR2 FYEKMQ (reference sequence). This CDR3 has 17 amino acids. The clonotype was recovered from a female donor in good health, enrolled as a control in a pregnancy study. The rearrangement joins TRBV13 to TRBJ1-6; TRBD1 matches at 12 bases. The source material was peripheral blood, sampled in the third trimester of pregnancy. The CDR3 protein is CASSLTLGQGAVAPLHF. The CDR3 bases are TGTGCCAGCAGCTTAACCTTGGGACAGGGGGCAGTGGCACCCCTCCACTTT.